These T cell receptor beta chains were read from a single sample in a study of preoperative IRX-2 immunotherapy in early breast cancer. TCRdb's copy holds only in-frame clones and misses some; the assay was immunoSEQ multiplex PCR. In the table there are tens of thousands of clones, about 95% of which are singletons. This sample was obtained from a patient treated with IRX-2 immunotherapy. These receptors were taken from a human donor with breast cancer. Each CDR3 is given with its conserved first and last residue. The order of the fields is CDR3 length, V gene, clone size, J gene, D gene, CDR3 DNA, CDR3 protein. D genes are given only for firm matches. Clone size is shown for a subset of rows, as once, few, many or a class of expanded clone.

CDR3 length: 11
V gene: TRBV11-2
clone size: NA
J gene: TRBJ2-7
D gene: NA
CDR3 DNA: TGTGCCAGCAGCACCCACAGGGAGCAGTACTTC
CDR3 protein: CASSTHREQYF

CDR3 length: 15
V gene: TRBV28
clone size: NA
J gene: TRBJ2-7
D gene: NA
CDR3 DNA: TGTGCCAGCAGTTTGGCCACGACCTCCTCCTACGAGCAGTACTTC
CDR3 protein: CASSLATTSSYEQYF

CDR3 length: 12
V gene: TRBV29-1
clone size: NA
J gene: TRBJ2-1
D gene: TRBD2
CDR3 DNA: TGCAGCGTTGAAGATAATAGCGGGGAGCAGTTCTTC
CDR3 protein: CSVEDNSGEQFF

CDR3 length: 15
V gene: TRBV18
clone size: NA
J gene: TRBJ2-3
D gene: NA
CDR3 DNA: TGTGCCAGCTCACCCGGGTTACAAAGCACAGATACGCAGTATTTT
CDR3 protein: CASSPGLQSTDTQYF

CDR3 length: 18
V gene: TRBV27
clone size: NA
J gene: TRBJ2-3
D gene: TRBD2
CDR3 DNA: TGTGCCAGCAGTTTATTTACTAGTGCGGGAGGGAGCACAGATACGCAGTATTTT
CDR3 protein: CASSLFTSAGGSTDTQYF

CDR3 length: 13
V gene: TRBV29-1
clone size: NA
J gene: TRBJ1-2
D gene: TRBD1
CDR3 DNA: TGCAGCGTAGTCCAACAGGGGGGCCACGGCTACACCTTC
CDR3 protein: CSVVQQGGHGYTF

CDR3 length: 16
V gene: TRBV4-1
clone size: NA
J gene: TRBJ2-5
D gene: TRBD2
CDR3 DNA: TGCGCCAGCAGCCAAGAGTACTCGGGAGGGCAAGAGACCCAGTACTTC
CDR3 protein: CASSQEYSGGQETQYF

CDR3 length: 13
V gene: TRBV29-1
clone size: once
J gene: TRBJ2-1
D gene: TRBD1
CDR3 DNA: TGCAGCGTTGAACTTGGGACAGGGGACGAGCAGTTCTTC
CDR3 protein: CSVELGTGDEQFF

CDR3 length: 17
V gene: TRBV7-9
clone size: once
J gene: TRBJ1-5
D gene: TRBD1
CDR3 DNA: TGTGCCAGCAGCTTAGGGGGACAGGGATCGGGCAATCAGCCCCAGCATTTT
CDR3 protein: CASSLGGQGSGNQPQHF

CDR3 length: 16
V gene: TRBV15
clone size: once
J gene: TRBJ2-3
D gene: TRBD2
CDR3 DNA: TGTGCCACCAGCAGAGAACTAGCGGGGGGACGGCGCACGCAGTATTTT
CDR3 protein: CATSRELAGGRRTQYF

CDR3 length: 14
V gene: TRBV2
clone size: NA
J gene: TRBJ2-6
D gene: NA
CDR3 DNA: TGTGCCAGCCGGGGAGGCTCTGGGGCCAACGTCCTGACTTTC
CDR3 protein: CASRGGSGANVLTF

CDR3 length: 15
V gene: TRBV6-1
clone size: once
J gene: TRBJ2-1
D gene: NA
CDR3 DNA: TGTGCCAGTCTTTTTGGGCAGGGGTACTACAATGAGCAGTTCTTC
CDR3 protein: CASLFGQGYYNEQFF

CDR3 length: 15
V gene: TRBV7-8
clone size: NA
J gene: TRBJ1-1
D gene: NA
CDR3 DNA: TGTGCCAGCAGTCCGACAGTGTTATCGAACACTGAAGCTTTCTTT
CDR3 protein: CASSPTVLSNTEAFF

CDR3 length: 13
V gene: TRBV2
clone size: NA
J gene: TRBJ2-7
D gene: TRBD1
CDR3 DNA: TGTGCCATTCCCGGGACAGGGGCCTACGAGCAGTACTTC
CDR3 protein: CAIPGTGAYEQYF